A single sample is the source of the 17 T cell receptor beta chains below, sequenced in a study of molecular identifiers for immune sequencing clone quantification. TCRdb re-called the PCR reads with MiXCR, one entry per CDR3 protein. The sample shows around 320,000 distinct CDR3 sequences, under 25% of them seen only once. Sequenced material: naive CD8+ T cells from blood, with Jurkat cell RNA spiked in. Subset here: FACS-sorted CD8+CD4-CCR7+CD45RA+ naive T cells. All receptors come from a human donor in good health. Some libraries in this study had Jurkat cell RNA spiked in.

As concerns this clonotype: Compared with germline, one end of the junction differs, possibly owing to a read error. The chain uses TRBV4-3 and TRBJ2-7; D possibly matches TRBD1 or TRBD2 (5 bases each). The CDR3 length is 16 residues. Germline assignment: CDR1 LGHNA and CDR2 YSLEER. The CDR3 region is CASSQEKSGASYEQHF. The CDR3, as DNA: TGCGCCAGCAGCCAAGAGAAATCCGGGGCATCCTACGAGCAGCACTTC.

This clonotype has a count of ten or more. The chain is built from TRBV5-1 and TRBJ2-7; D gene uncertain. The CDR3 sequence is 12 residues long. The V gene's germline CDR1 is SGHRS and CDR2 YFSETQ. V was pared by 0 bases and J by 7 bases, with 8 bases between. The CDR3 sequence: CASSLGPREQYF. For the CDR3, the DNA is TGCGCCAGCAGCTTGGGTCCAAGAGAGCAGTACTTC.

To note about this clonotype: A much larger clone sits a single nucleotide away, making a read error possible. The gene calls are TRBV7-2 and TRBJ1-1; TRBD1 matches at 8 bases. CDR3 length: 14 amino acids. The germline CDR1 and CDR2 sequences are SGHTA and FQGNSA. The CDR3 DNA follows: TGTGTCAGCAGCTTGGGACAGGCGCAAACTGAAGCTTTCTTT. Its protein product is CVSSLGQAQTEAFF.

The table lists this clonotype with many counts. This chain joins TRBV13 and TRBJ1-1; D is unclear. Trimming stripped 5 bases from V and 8 bases from J, with 6 bases between. Germline lookup yields CDR1 PRHDT and CDR2 FYEKMQ (reference sequence). The CDR3 consists of 10 residues. The chain's CDR3 is CASSETEAFF. In DNA, the CDR3 is TGTGCCAGCAGCGAAACAGAAGCTTTCTTT.

This clonotype was recorded at least ten times. The chain couples TRBV7-9 to TRBJ2-7; unclear D gene. CDR1 and CDR2 from the germline V gene are SEHNR and FQNEAQ (reference sequence). The CDR3 is 13 residues long. With 0 bases removed from V and 9 bases from J, the gap between germline ends came to 12 bases. CDR3 nucleotide sequence: TGTGCCAGCAGCTTAGCCCCAGAGGAATGGCAGTACTTC. Amino acids: CASSLAPEEWQYF.

The rearrangement joins TRBV7-9 to TRBJ2-1; D is perhaps TRBD2 (6 bases). CDR1 and CDR2 (germline): SEHNR, FQNEAQ (reference sequence). The CDR3 spans 16 residues. The V and J ends lost 5 bases and 0 bases respectively, with 14 bases between them. The CDR3 loop is CASSQAGTSSYNEQFF. In DNA form, the CDR3 reads TGTGCCAGCAGCCAGGCGGGGACTTCCTCCTACAATGAGCAGTTCTTC. The variable domain in full, with the rest retrieved from reference TRBV7-9 and TRBJ2-1, is DTGVSQNPRHKITKRGQNVTFRCDPISEHNRLYWYRQTLGQGPEFLTYFQNEAQLEKSRLLSDRFSAERPKGSFSTLEIQRTEQGDSAMYLCASSQAGTSSYNEQFFGPGTRLTVL.

This clonotype was counted a few times. This chain uses TRBV9 with TRBJ2-7, with D unclear. V was clipped by 0 bases and J by 5 bases, with 15 bases between them. The CDR3 has 15 residues. CDR1 and CDR2 from the germline V gene are SGDLS and YYNGEE. The CDR3 spells CASSVEGVSTNEQYF. The CDR3 DNA is TGTGCCAGCAGCGTAGAGGGTGTATCGACGAACGAGCAGTACTTC.

In the case of this clonotype: Being one base from a much bigger clone, this may be a read error. The V gene is TRBV7-9, the J gene TRBJ2-2; D may be TRBD2 (6 bases). CDR1 and CDR2 from the germline V gene are SEHNR and FQNEAQ (reference sequence). The CDR3 sequence is 16 residues long. CDR3 DNA sequence: TGTGCCAGCAGCGTGTCGGGCCTTCTAAGCGGCGGGGAGCTGGTTTTT. Residues: CASSVSGLLSGGELVF.

At least ten counts were recorded for this clonotype. The J gene is TRBJ2-7, the V gene TRBV7-2; maybe TRBD1 (7 bases). The CDR3 covers 13 residues. Germline values: CDR1 SGHTA, CDR2 FQGNSA. V gave up 5 bases and J gave up 3 bases, with 11 bases separating them. CDR3 nucleotide sequence: TGTGCCAGCAGCCCAGGGGGGCTCTACGAGCAGTACTTC. Translation gives CASSPGGLYEQYF.

The chain couples TRBV7-9 to TRBJ2-1; D not certain. The germline gives CDR1 SEHNR, CDR2 FQNEAQ (reference sequence). This CDR3 is 14 amino acids long. V was cut by 0 bases and J by 3 bases, with 6 bases left in between. This CDR3 is CASSLAGNYNEQFF. The DNA of the CDR3 is TGTGCCAGCAGCTTAGCGGGGAACTACAATGAGCAGTTCTTC.

The V and J genes are TRBV7-9 and TRBJ2-7, with 9 bases aligning to TRBD1. V was pared by 4 bases and J by 3 bases, with 13 bases of the junction left unmatched. CDR3 size: 17 residues. From germline, CDR1 is SEHNR and CDR2 FQNEAQ (reference sequence). CDR3 in amino acids: CASSSPLGTGSFYEQYF. CDR3 in DNA: TGTGCCAGCAGCTCACCTCTCGGGACAGGGTCTTTCTACGAGCAGTACTTC.

The chain carries TRBV28 and TRBJ2-3; D might be TRBD2 (5 bases). The germline gives CDR1 MDHEN, CDR2 SYDVKM. The CDR3 loop spans 19 amino acids. Trimming pared 4 bases from V and 0 bases from J, leaving 23 bases between. The CDR3 loop reads CASSWLKASTQLSTDTQYF. DNA of the CDR3: TGTGCCAGCAGTTGGCTAAAGGCTAGCACCCAGCTTAGCACAGATACGCAGTATTTT.

The genes are TRBV4-3 and TRBJ1-1; D is unclear. CDR3 length equals 15 residues. The ends were cut back, 5 bases at V and 0 bases at J, with 13 bases in the middle. CDR1 is LGHNA, CDR2 YSLEER, per germline. This chain's CDR3 is CASSDTGDMNTEAFF. DNA of the CDR3: TGCGCCAGCAGCGATACGGGCGACATGAACACTGAAGCTTTCTTT.

Notes on this clonotype: This may stem from a read error, because a much larger clone lies one nucleotide away. V usage is TRBV3-1 and J usage is TRBJ2-7; 10 bases line up with TRBD1. The CDR3 consists of 15 residues. Germline CDR1 is LGHDT and CDR2 is YNNKEL (reference sequence). The V gene end was trimmed by 7 bases and the J gene end by 5 bases; junction bases not matched to a gene: 11. CDR3 nucleotides: TGTGCCAGCATCCGGGAGGGACAGGGGTACCACGAGCAGTACTTC. This translates into CASIREGQGYHEQYF.

This chain uses TRBV6-7 with TRBJ2-7; D may be TRBD2 (6 bases). TRBV6-7 is an ORF, with its function uncertain. V was trimmed by 6 bases and J by 10 bases, leaving 22 bases between them. This CDR3 is built from 14 residues. The CDR3 spells CASRSDWGVWEQYF. The CDR3 DNA reads as TGTGCCAGCAGGTCGGACTGGGGGGTCTGGGAACAGTACTTC.

To note about this clonotype: This could be a read error, since a much larger clone is one nucleotide away. This rearrangement joins TRBV7-6 to TRBJ1-3, with D maybe TRBD1 (5 bases). The CDR3 has 14 residues. CDR1 is SGHVS, CDR2 FNYEAQ, per germline. The CDR3 protein is CASSLGGTGNPIYF. The CDR3 DNA is TGTGCCAGCAGCTTAGGGGGCACTGGAAACCCCATATATTTT.

Many counts were recorded for this clonotype. V is TRBV30 and J is TRBJ2-1; TRBD2 is a possible D gene (5 bases). With 2 bases removed from V and 14 bases from J, the gap between germline ends came to 16 bases. The CDR3 length is 12 residues. Germline CDR1 and CDR2: GTSNPN and SVGIG (reference sequence). For the CDR3, the DNA is TGTGCCTGGAGTAGCGGACTCCCTTCTGAGTTCTTC. It specifies CAWSSGLPSEFF.